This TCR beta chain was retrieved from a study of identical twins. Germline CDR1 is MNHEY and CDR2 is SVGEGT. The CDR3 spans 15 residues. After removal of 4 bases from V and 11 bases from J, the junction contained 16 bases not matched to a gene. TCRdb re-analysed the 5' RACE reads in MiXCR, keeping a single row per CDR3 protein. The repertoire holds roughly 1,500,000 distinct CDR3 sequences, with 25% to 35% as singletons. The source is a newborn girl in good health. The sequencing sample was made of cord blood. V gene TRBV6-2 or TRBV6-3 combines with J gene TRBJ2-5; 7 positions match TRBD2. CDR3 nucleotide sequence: TGTGCCAGCAGTTTGGGACTAACCTCTCACAATGAGCAGTACTTC. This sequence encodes CASSLGLTSHNEQYF.